Sequencing of this T cell receptor (beta chain) was carried out in a study of beta chain features in type 1 diabetes. For the study at large: Investigators examined 107,917,701 sorted cells across all samples. General study results and limits: Shortening of TCRB CDR3s, moderate but significant, appeared in all four CD4+ subsets of Type 1 diabetes patients. Here, the possible influence of HLA type (on TCRB rearrangement) remained unresolved.

The CDR3 runs 21 residues. Trimming removed 0 bases from V and 1 base from J; junction bases left unmatched: 15. Germline CDR1 is LGHNA and CDR2 is YSLEER. TCRB transcripts that were expressed got sequenced, as all of the isolated RNA had been reverse transcribed. The method was immunoSEQ multiplex PCR; TCRdb's version includes in-frame clones alone and lacks a portion of them. The sample shows more than 150,000 clones, 7.5% to 10% of them seen only once. The authors sorted CD4+ naive, central memory, regulatory and stem cell-like memory cells via CD45RO/CCR7/CD25/CD127/CD95/CD27. This clone was detected only a few times. Its antigen is undetermined.

The sequence was collected from a woman aged 18 to 35 in good health. Specimen: central memory CD4+ T cells from blood. V and J are TRBV4-3 and TRBJ2-1; 10 nucleotides agree with TRBD2. The CDR3 here is CASSQDPPSGRNRGSYNEQFF. CDR3 DNA: TGCGCCAGCAGCCAAGATCCGCCTAGCGGGAGAAACCGAGGATCCTACAATGAGCAGTTCTTC.